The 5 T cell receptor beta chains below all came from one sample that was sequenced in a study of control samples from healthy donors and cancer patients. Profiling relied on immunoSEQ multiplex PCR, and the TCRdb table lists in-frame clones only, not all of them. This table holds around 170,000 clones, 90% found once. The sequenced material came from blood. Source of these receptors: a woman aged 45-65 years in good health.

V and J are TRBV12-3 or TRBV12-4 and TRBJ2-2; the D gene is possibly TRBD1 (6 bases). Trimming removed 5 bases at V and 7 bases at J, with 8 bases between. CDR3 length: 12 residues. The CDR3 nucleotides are TGTGCCAGCAGTAAGACAGGCGGGGAGCTGTTTTTT. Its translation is CASSKTGGELFF.

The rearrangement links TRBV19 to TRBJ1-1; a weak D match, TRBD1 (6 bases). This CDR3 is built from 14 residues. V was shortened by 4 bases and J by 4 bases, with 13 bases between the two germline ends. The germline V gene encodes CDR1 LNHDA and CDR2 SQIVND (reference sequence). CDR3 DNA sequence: TGTGCCAGTAGTACTCCACAGGGCACCACTGAAGCTTTCTTT. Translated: CASSTPQGTTEAFF. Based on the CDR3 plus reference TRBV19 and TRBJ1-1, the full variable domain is DGGITQSPKYLFRKEGQNVTLSCEQNLNHDAMYWYRQDPGQGLRLIYYSQIVNDFQKGDIAEGYSVSREKKESFPLTVTSAQKNPTAFYLCASSTPQGTTEAFFGQGTRLTVV.

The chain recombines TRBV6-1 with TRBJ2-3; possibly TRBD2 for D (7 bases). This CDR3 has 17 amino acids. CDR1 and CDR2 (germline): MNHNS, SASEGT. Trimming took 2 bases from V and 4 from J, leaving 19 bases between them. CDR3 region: CASSERGGGLAADTQYF. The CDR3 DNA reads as TGTGCCAGCAGTGAAAGGGGAGGGGGGTTGGCTGCAGATACGCAGTATTTT.

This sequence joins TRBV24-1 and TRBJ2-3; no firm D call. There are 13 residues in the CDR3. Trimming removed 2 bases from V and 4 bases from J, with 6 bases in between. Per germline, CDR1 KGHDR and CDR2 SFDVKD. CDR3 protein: CATSDYAADTQYF. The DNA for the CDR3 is TGTGCCACCAGTGATTATGCAGCAGATACGCAGTATTTT.

The DNA of the CDR3 is TGTGCCAGCAGCGTAGAAGGGGCCTACGAGCAGTACTTC. It codes for CASSVEGAYEQYF. The chain couples TRBV9 to TRBJ2-7, with a weak D call TRBD1 (5 bases). This CDR3 spans 13 amino acids. The germline V and J ends were trimmed by 0 bases and 2 bases, with 6 bases remaining between them. Germline CDR1 is SGDLS and CDR2 is YYNGEE.